This T cell receptor beta chain was identified during a study of T cells after yellow fever vaccination. Trimming removed 2 bases from V and 13 bases from J, with 12 bases in between. Germline V gene lookup returns CDR1 MNHNY and CDR2 SVGAGI (reference sequence). The CDR3 consists of 11 residues. Each CDR3 protein is one row after TCRdb ran MiXCR on the 5' RACE reads. The data show 500,000 to 700,000 distinct CDR3 sequences, under 25% seen once. The source is a man aged 30-40 years who received the YFV17D yellow fever vaccine. Sequences were derived from PBMCs, sampled 15 days after the yellow fever booster vaccination. The gene calls are TRBV6-6 and TRBJ2-7, with D perhaps matching TRBD2 (6 bases). Written as DNA, the CDR3 is TGTGCCAGCAGTTACAGCACAGGACTATACTTC. Translating gives CASSYSTGLYF.